This TCR beta chain is from a study of T cell changes during pregnancy in multiple sclerosis. Sequenced by immunoSEQ multiplex PCR; TCRdb stores in-frame clones only, minus some. In the table there are tens of thousands of clones, 91% of which are singletons. Sample: peripheral blood, taken after pregnancy. The TCR comes from a female donor in good health, enrolled as a control in a pregnancy study.

In DNA form, the CDR3 reads TGTGCCATCAGTGAACCACCGAGAAAGGGGGAGCAGTACTTC. This sequence encodes CAISEPPRKGEQYF. The chain couples TRBV10-3 to TRBJ2-7; a possible D gene is TRBD1 (5 bases). The CDR3 consists of 14 residues. The germline V gene encodes CDR1 ENHRY and CDR2 SYGVKD. V was shortened by 3 bases and J by 7 bases, with 16 bases between the two germline ends.